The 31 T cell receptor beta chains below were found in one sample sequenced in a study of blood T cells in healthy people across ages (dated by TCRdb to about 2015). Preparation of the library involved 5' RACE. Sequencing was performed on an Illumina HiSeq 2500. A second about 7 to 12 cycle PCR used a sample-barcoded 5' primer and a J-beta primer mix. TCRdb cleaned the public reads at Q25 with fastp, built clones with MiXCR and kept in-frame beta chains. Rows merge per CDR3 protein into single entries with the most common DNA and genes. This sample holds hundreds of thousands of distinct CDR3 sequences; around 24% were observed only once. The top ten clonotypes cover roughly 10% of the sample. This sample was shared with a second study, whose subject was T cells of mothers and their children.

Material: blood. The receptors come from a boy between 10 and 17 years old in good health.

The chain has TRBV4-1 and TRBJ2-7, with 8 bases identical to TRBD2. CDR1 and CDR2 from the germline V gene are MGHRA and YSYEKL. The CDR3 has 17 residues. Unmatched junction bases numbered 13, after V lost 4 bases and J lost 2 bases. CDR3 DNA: TGCGCCAGCAGCCCACAAGCGGGGGCCCCCTTCGCCTACGAGCAGTACTTC. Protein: CASSPQAGAPFAYEQYF.

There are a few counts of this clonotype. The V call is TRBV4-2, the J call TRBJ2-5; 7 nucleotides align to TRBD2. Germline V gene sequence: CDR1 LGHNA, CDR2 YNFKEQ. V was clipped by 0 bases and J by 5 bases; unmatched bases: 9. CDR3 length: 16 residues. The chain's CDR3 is CASSQDWPSGRETQYF. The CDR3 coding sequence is TGTGCCAGCAGCCAAGATTGGCCTAGCGGCAGGGAGACCCAGTACTTC.

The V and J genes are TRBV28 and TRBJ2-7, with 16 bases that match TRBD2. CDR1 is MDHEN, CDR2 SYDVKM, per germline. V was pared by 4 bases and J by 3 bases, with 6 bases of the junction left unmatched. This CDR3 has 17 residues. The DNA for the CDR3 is TGTGCCAGCAGTTGGGGGACTAGCGGGAGGGCGAGCTACGAGCAGTACTTC. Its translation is CASSWGTSGRASYEQYF.

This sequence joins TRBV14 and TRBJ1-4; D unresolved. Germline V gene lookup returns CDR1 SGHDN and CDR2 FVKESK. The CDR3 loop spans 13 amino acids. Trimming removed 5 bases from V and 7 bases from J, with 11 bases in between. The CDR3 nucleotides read TGTGCCAGCAGCGTGGCGCTGGGTGAAAAACTGTTTTTT. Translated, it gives CASSVALGEKLFF.

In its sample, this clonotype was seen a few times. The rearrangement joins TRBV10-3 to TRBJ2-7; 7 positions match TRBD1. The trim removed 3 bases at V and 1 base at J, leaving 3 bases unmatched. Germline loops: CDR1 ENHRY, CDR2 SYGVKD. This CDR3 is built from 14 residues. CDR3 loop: CAISDGTVSYEQYF. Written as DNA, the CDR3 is TGTGCCATCAGTGACGGGACAGTTTCCTACGAGCAGTACTTC.

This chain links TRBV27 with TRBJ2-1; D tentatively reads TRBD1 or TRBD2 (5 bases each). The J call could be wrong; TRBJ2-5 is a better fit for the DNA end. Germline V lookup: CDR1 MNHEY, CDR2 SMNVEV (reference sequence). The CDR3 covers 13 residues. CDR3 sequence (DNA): TGTGCCACGAGGGGCTTACTGGGTTACGACCAGTACTTC. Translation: CATRGLLGYDQYF.

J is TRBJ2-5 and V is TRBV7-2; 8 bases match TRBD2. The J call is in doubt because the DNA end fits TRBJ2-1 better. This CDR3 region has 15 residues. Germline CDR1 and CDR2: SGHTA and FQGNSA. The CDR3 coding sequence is TGTGCCAGCAGCTTAGCCGGGACTAGGGGGGGTGAGCAGTTCTTC. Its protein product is CASSLAGTRGGEQFF.

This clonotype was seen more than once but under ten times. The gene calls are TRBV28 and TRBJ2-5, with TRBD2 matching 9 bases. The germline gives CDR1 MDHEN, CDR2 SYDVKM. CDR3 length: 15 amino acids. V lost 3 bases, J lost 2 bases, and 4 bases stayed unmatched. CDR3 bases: TGTGCCAGCAGTTTTGCCAGCGGGGGGCAAGAGACCCAGTACTTC. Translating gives CASSFASGGQETQYF.

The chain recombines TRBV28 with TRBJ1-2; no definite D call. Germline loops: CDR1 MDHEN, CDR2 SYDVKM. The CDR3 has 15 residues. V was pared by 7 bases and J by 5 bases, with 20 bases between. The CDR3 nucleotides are TGTGCCAGCACCCGGTCTACTTTCGGATTGTATGGCTACACCTTC. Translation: CASTRSTFGLYGYTF.

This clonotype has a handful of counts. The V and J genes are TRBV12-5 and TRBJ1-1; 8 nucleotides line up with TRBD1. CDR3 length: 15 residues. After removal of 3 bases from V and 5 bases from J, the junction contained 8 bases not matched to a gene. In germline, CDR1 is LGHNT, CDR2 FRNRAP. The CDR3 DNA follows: TGTGCTAGTGGTTTCTCCTCGACAGGGGTGACTGAAGCTTTCTTT. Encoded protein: CASGFSSTGVTEAFF.

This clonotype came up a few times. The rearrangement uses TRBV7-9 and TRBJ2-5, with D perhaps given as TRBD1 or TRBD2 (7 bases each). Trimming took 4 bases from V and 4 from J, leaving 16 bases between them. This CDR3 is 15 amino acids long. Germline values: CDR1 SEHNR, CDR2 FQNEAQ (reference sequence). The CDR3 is CASSSRQGGGETQYF. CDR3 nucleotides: TGTGCCAGCAGCTCCCGACAGGGCGGGGGAGAGACCCAGTACTTC.

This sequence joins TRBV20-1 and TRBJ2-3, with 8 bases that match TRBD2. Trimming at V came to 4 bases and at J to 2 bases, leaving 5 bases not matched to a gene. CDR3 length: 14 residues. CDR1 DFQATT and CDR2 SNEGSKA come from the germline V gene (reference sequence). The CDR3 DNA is TGCAGTGCTACAGATAGCGGGATCACAGATACGCAGTATTTT. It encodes CSATDSGITDTQYF.

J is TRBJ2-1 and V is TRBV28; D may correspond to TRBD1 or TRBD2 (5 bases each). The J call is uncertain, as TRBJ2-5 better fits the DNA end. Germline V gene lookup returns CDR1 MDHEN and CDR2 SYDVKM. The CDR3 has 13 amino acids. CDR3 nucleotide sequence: TGTGCCAGCGGGACCCTCGGGTCGGAGACCCAGTACTTC. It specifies CASGTLGSETQYF.

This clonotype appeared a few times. The CDR3 reads CASSMVRDPLASTDTQYF. CDR3 in DNA: TGTGCCAGTAGTATGGTGCGTGACCCCTTAGCGAGCACAGATACGCAGTATTTT. The genes are TRBV19 and TRBJ2-3, with a tentative D call TRBD2 (5 bases). The germline gives CDR1 LNHDA, CDR2 SQIVND (reference sequence). There are 18 residues in the CDR3. Trimming shortened V by 3 bases and J by 0 bases, and 19 bases separated the two germline ends. The variable domain in full, completed from reference TRBV19 and TRBJ2-3, reads DGGITQSPKYLFRKEGQNVTLSCEQNLNHDAMYWYRQDPGQGLRLIYYSQIVNDFQKGDIAEGYSVSREKKESFPLTVTSAQKNPTAFYLCASSMVRDPLASTDTQYFGPGTRLTVL.

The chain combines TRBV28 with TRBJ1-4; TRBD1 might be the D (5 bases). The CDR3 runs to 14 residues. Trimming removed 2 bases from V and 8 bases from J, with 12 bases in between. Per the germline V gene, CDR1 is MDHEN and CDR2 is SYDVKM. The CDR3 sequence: CASSLHPGEEKLFF. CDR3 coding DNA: TGTGCCAGCAGTTTACACCCGGGGGAAGAAAAACTGTTTTTT.

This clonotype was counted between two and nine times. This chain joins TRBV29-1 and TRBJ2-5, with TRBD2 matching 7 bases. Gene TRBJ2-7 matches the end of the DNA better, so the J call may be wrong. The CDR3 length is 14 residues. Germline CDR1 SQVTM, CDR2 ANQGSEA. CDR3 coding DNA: TGCAGCGTCTCAATTGGACTAGAGGTCTACGAGCAGTACTTC. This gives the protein CSVSIGLEVYEQYF.

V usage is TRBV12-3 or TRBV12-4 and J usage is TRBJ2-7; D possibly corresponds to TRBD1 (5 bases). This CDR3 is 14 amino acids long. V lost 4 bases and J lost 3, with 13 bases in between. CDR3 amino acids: CASSSGSTGYEQYF. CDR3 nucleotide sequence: TGTGCCAGCAGTTCAGGGTCAACAGGCTACGAGCAGTACTTC.

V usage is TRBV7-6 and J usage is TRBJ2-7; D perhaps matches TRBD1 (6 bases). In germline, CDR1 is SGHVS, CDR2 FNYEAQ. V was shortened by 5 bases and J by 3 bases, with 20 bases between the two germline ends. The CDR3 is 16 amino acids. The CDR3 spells CASSAALSQGNYEQYF. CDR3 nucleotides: TGTGCCAGCAGCGCCGCACTAAGTCAGGGGAACTACGAGCAGTACTTC.

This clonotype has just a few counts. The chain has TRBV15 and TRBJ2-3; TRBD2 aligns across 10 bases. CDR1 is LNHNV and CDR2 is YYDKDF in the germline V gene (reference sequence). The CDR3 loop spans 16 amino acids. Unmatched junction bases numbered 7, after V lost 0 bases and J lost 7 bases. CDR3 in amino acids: CATSRELGLARNTQYF. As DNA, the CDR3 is TGTGCCACCAGCAGAGAGCTGGGACTAGCGAGGAATACGCAGTATTTT. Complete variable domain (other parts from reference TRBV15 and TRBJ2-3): DAMVIQNPRYQVTQFGKPVTLSCSQTLNHNVMYWYQQKSSQAPKLLFHYYDKDFNNEADTPDNFQSRRPNTSFCFLDIRSPGLGDTAMYLCATSRELGLARNTQYFGPGTRLTVL.

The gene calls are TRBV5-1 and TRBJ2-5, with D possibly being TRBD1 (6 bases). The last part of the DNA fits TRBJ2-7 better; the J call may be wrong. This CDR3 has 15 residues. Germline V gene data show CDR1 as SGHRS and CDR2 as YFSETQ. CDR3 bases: TGCGCCAGCGGAAACCGGGACACCAAGGCCTACGAGCAGTACTTC. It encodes CASGNRDTKAYEQYF.

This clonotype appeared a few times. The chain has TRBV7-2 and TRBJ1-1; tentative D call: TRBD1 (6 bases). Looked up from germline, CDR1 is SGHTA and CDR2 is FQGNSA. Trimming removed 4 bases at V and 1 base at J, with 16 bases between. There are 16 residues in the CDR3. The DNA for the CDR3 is TGTGCCAGCAGCTCCAGCCCGGGACAAACGAACACTGAAGCTTTCTTT. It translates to CASSSSPGQTNTEAFF.

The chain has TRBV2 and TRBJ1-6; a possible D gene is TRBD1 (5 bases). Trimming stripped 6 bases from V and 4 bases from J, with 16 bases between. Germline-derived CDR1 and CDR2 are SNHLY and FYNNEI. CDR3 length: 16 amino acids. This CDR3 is CASSPNGGLYNSPLHF. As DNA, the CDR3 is TGTGCCAGCAGCCCCAACGGGGGACTGTATAATTCACCCCTCCACTTT. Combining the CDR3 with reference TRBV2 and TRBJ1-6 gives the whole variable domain EPEVTQTPSHQVTQMGQEVILRCVPISNHLYFYWYRQILGQKVEFLVSFYNNEISEKSEIFDDQFSVERPDGSNFTLKIRSTKLEDSAMYFCASSPNGGLYNSPLHFGNGTRLTVT.

This chain's CDR3 is CASNNQKGSSGNTIYF. DNA of the CDR3: TGTGCCAGCAATAACCAAAAAGGGAGCTCTGGAAACACCATATATTTT. This chain uses TRBV28 with TRBJ1-3; D unresolved. Germline V gene data show CDR1 as MDHEN and CDR2 as SYDVKM. The CDR3 is 16 residues long. The germline V and J ends were trimmed by 7 bases and 0 bases, with 16 bases remaining between them. Complete variable domain (other parts from reference TRBV28 and TRBJ1-3): DVKVTQSSRYLVKRTGEKVFLECVQDMDHENMFWYRQDPGLGLRLIYFSYDVKMKEKGDIPEGYSVSREKKERFSLILESASTNQTSMYLCASNNQKGSSGNTIYFGEGSWLTVV.

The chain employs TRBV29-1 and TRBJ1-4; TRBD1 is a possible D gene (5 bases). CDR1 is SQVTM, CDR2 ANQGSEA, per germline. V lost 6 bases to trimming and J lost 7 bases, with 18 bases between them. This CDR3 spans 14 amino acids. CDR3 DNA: TGCAGCGTGTTGGGTACAGGACCAGGTGAAAAACTGTTTTTT. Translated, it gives CSVLGTGPGEKLFF.

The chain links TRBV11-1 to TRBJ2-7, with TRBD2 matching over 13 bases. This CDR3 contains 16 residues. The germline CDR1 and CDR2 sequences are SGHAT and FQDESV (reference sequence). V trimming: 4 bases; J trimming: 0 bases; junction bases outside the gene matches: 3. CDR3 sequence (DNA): TGTGCCAGCAGCTCGGGACTAGCGGGACACTCCTACGAGCAGTACTTC. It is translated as CASSSGLAGHSYEQYF.

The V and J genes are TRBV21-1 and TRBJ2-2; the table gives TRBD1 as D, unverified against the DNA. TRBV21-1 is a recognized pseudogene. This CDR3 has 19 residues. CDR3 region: CASSKGMMGRRGNTGELFF. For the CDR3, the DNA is TGTGCCAGCAGCAAAGGAATGATGGGTCGAAGGGGTAACACCGGGGAGCTGTTTTTT.

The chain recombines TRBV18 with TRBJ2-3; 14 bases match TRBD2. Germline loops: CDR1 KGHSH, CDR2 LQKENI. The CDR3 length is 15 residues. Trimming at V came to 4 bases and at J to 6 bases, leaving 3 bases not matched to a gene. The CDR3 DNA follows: TGTGCCAGCTCACACGGGACTAGCGGGAGCGATACGCAGTATTTT. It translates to CASSHGTSGSDTQYF.

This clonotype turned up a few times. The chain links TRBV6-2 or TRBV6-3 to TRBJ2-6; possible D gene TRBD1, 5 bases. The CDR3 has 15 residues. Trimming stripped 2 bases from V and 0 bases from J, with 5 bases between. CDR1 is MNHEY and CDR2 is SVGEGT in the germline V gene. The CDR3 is CASSYGHSGANVLTF. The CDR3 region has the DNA TGTGCCAGCAGTTACGGACACTCTGGGGCCAACGTCCTGACTTTC.

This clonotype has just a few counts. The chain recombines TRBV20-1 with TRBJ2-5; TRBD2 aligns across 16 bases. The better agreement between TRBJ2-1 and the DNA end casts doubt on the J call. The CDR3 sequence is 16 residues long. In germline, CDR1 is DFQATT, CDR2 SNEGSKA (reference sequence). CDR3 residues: CSAPGTSGRAYNEQFF. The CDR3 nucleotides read TGCAGTGCTCCCGGGACTAGCGGGAGGGCCTACAATGAGCAGTTCTTC.

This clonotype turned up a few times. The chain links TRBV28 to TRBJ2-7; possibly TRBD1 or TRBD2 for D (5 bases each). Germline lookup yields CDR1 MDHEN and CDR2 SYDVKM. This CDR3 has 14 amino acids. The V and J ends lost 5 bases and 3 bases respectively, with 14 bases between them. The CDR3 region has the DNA TGTGCCAGCAGTCAGGGACGGATAAGCTACGAGCAGTACTTC. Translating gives CASSQGRISYEQYF.

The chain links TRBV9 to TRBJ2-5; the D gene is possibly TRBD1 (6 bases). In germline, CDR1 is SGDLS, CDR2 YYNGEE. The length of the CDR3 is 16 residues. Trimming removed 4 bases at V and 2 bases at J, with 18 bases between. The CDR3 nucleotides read TGTGCCAGCAGCACCTCGCCCTCGACAGGTCAAGAGACCCAGTACTTC. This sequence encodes CASSTSPSTGQETQYF. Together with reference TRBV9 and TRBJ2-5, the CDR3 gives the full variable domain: DSGVTQTPKHLITATGQRVTLRCSPRSGDLSVYWYQQSLDQGLQFLIQYYNGEERAKGNILERFSAQQFPDLHSELNLSSLELGDSALYFCASSTSPSTGQETQYFGPGTRLLVL.